Listed below are T cell receptor beta chains from one sample, sequenced in a study of T cell repertoires in cytomegalovirus infection. TCRdb re-called the reads through MiXCR, storing one row per CDR3 protein. The data contain 600,000 to 700,000 distinct CDR3 sequences, roughly 36% of them singletons. These receptors' targets are unknown. The source was cultured PBMCs, collected from culture after CMV antigen stimulation. The receptors originated from a human donor in good health (CMV status not recorded). Some clones in this sample may be carry-over from other donors' samples. The CDR3 runs from the conserved cysteine through the conserved F or W. A D gene is named only where the DNA matches it firmly. A clone size is listed for some rows: how often the clone was seen (once, few, many), or a class if it is expanded.

cdr3_aa cdr3_nt v_call d_call j_call clone_size
CASIPMFGTVPYEQYF TGTGCCAGCATCCCCATGTTTGGGACAGTACCCTACGAGCAGTACTTC TRBV7-2 TRBD1 TRBJ2-7 many
CASSPQGATYNEQFF TGTGCCAGCAGCCCACAGGGGGCGACGTACAATGAGCAGTTCTTC TRBV7-9 TRBD1 TRBJ2-1 .
CSARFGYEQYF TGCAGTGCTAGGTTCGGATACGAGCAGTACTTC TRBV20-1 . TRBJ2-7 .
CASSQAGGLNNEQFF TGTGCCAGCAGTCAAGCGGGAGGGCTAAACAATGAGCAGTTCTTC TRBV6-1 TRBD2 TRBJ2-1 .
CASSHPGGQIRDQPQHF TGCGCCAGCAGCCACCCAGGGGGACAAATCCGCGATCAGCCCCAGCATTTT TRBV4-1 TRBD1 TRBJ1-5 .
CASSYRYFGDNEQFF TGTGCCAGCAGTTATCGATATTTTGGGGACAATGAGCAGTTCTTC TRBV6-2/TRBV6-3 . TRBJ2-1 .
CASSLGRPLTSRGGYNEQFF TGTGCCAGCAGCTTAGGACGGCCACTTACTAGCCGGGGGGGCTACAATGAGCAGTTCTTC TRBV7-8 TRBD2 TRBJ2-1 .
CASGGGYNEQFF TGTGCCAGTGGAGGCGGGTACAATGAGCAGTTCTTC TRBV7-2 . TRBJ2-1 many
CASSLGTIYEQYF TGTGCCAGCAGCCTCGGGACTATCTACGAGCAGTACTTC TRBV7-8 TRBD2 TRBJ2-7 few
CASRKQGADGYTF TGTGCCAGCAGGAAACAGGGGGCTGATGGCTACACCTTC TRBV6-1 TRBD1 TRBJ1-2 many
CATEGFPDGYTF TGTGCAACCGAAGGGTTCCCGGACGGCTACACCTTC TRBV7-4 . TRBJ1-2 few
CASSQVYGTSGTDTQYF TGCGCCAGCAGCCAAGTTTATGGGACTAGCGGAACAGATACGCAGTATTTT TRBV4-1 TRBD2 TRBJ2-3 few
CAMGPVSDTQYF TGTGCCATGGGGCCGGTGTCAGATACGCAGTATTTT TRBV10-3 . TRBJ2-3 few
CASSFQVTLPYNSPLHF TGTGCCAGCAGCTTCCAAGTAACCTTGCCCTATAATTCACCCCTCCACTTT TRBV7-2 . TRBJ1-6 few
CASSFSGSRYEQFF TGTGCCAGCAGCTTTAGCGGGAGCAGATATGAGCAGTTCTTC TRBV11-2 TRBD2 TRBJ2-1 few
CSAARPAGTGLLHEQFF TGCAGTGCTGCACGCCCCGCCGGGACAGGGCTTCTACATGAGCAGTTCTTC TRBV20-1 TRBD1 TRBJ2-1 .
CASSSAPRPLGRGYGYTF TGTGCCAGCAGCTCAGCCCCCCGGCCACTCGGACGGGGCTATGGCTACACCTTC TRBV11-2 . TRBJ1-2 few
CASGRGGFGDQPQHF TGTGCCAGCGGAAGAGGGGGCTTCGGGGATCAGCCCCAGCATTTT TRBV12-3/TRBV12-4 TRBD1 TRBJ1-5 .
CASSLRTGPNTGELFF TGTGCCAGCAGTCTCCGGACAGGGCCGAACACCGGGGAGCTGTTTTTT TRBV12-3/TRBV12-4 TRBD1 TRBJ2-2 .
CASVWAGQETQYF TGTGCCAGCGTCTGGGCTGGACAAGAGACCCAGTACTTC TRBV7-2 . TRBJ2-5 .
CASKVGETQYF TGTGCCAGTAAAGTAGGGGAGACCCAGTACTTC TRBV19 . TRBJ2-5 .
CASSQDPSGGIYEQYF TGTGCCAGCAGCCAAGATCCTAGCGGGGGGATCTACGAGCAGTACTTC TRBV4-1 TRBD2 TRBJ2-7 few
CAISEPGARSTDTQYF TGTGCCATCAGTGAGCCCGGTGCCCGTAGCACAGATACGCAGTATTTT TRBV10-3 . TRBJ2-3 .
CAGSYSTGVGELFF TGTGCCGGCAGTTACTCGACGGGGGTCGGGGAGCTGTTTTTT TRBV6-6 . TRBJ2-2 .